This is a list of T cell receptor beta chains from one sample in a study of cytomegalovirus exposure and HLA in healthy donors. Some clones are missing from TCRdb's copy, which holds only in-frame ones; the method was immunoSEQ multiplex PCR. Of about 94,000 clones listed, over 65% are singletons. Sequenced: PBMCs. Every receptor here comes from a man aged 25-45 years in good health and CMV-seronegative. CDR3s include the opening cysteine and the closing phenylalanine or tryptophan. The order of the fields is D gene, V gene, clone size, J gene, CDR3 protein, CDR3 DNA. D genes are given only for firm matches. The listing skips clone size in some rows; elsewhere it reads once, few, many or a size class.

d_call: .; v_call: TRBV19; clone_size: .; j_call: TRBJ2-1; cdr3_aa: CASSTDFYNEQFF; cdr3_nt: TGTGCCAGTAGTACGGACTTCTACAATGAGCAGTTCTTC
d_call: .; v_call: TRBV6-1; clone_size: .; j_call: TRBJ2-7; cdr3_aa: CASSFGARGEQYF; cdr3_nt: TGTGCCAGCAGTTTCGGGGCAAGGGGGGAGCAGTACTTC
d_call: .; v_call: TRBV29-1; clone_size: .; j_call: TRBJ2-2; cdr3_aa: CSVWGDTGELFF; cdr3_nt: TGCAGCGTTTGGGGGGACACCGGGGAGCTGTTTTTT
d_call: TRBD2; v_call: TRBV6-1; clone_size: .; j_call: TRBJ2-4; cdr3_aa: CASSEWRAGGPDIQYF; cdr3_nt: TGTGCCAGCAGTGAATGGCGGGCGGGAGGTCCGGACATTCAGTACTTC
d_call: .; v_call: TRBV27; clone_size: .; j_call: TRBJ2-3; cdr3_aa: CASSLWGTLQDTQYF; cdr3_nt: TGTGCCAGCAGTTTATGGGGGACTTTGCAAGATACGCAGTATTTT
d_call: .; v_call: TRBV6-6; clone_size: .; j_call: TRBJ1-4; cdr3_aa: CASTGQSSTNEKLFF; cdr3_nt: TGTGCCAGCACCGGACAGTCATCAACTAATGAAAAACTGTTTTTT
d_call: TRBD1; v_call: TRBV7-6; clone_size: once; j_call: TRBJ1-4; cdr3_aa: CASSLLQGAGEKLFF; cdr3_nt: TGTGCCAGCAGCTTACTACAGGGGGCAGGTGAAAAACTGTTTTTT
d_call: TRBD2; v_call: TRBV7-2; clone_size: .; j_call: TRBJ2-5; cdr3_aa: CASSEPTSGRETQYF; cdr3_nt: TGTGCCAGCAGCGAGCCTACTAGCGGGAGGGAGACCCAGTACTTC
d_call: .; v_call: TRBV19; clone_size: .; j_call: TRBJ1-5; cdr3_aa: CASADSGTQHF; cdr3_nt: TGTGCCAGCGCCGACTCCGGCACCCAGCATTTT
d_call: TRBD2; v_call: TRBV18; clone_size: .; j_call: TRBJ2-2; cdr3_aa: CASSTSQAGGPDGELFF; cdr3_nt: TGTGCCAGCTCAACCTCCCAAGCGGGGGGGCCTGACGGGGAGCTGTTTTTT
d_call: .; v_call: TRBV16; clone_size: .; j_call: TRBJ1-2; cdr3_aa: CASSARLGGYTF; cdr3_nt: TGTGCCAGCAGTGCCCGTCTCGGTGGCTACACCTTC
d_call: TRBD1; v_call: TRBV7-3; clone_size: .; j_call: TRBJ1-2; cdr3_aa: CASSPGTGYGYTF; cdr3_nt: TGTGCCAGCAGCCCAGGGACAGGGTATGGCTACACCTTC
d_call: TRBD1; v_call: TRBV28; clone_size: .; j_call: TRBJ2-5; cdr3_aa: CASSDRVVGETQYF; cdr3_nt: TGTGCCAGCAGTGACAGGGTAGTAGGGGAGACCCAGTACTTC
d_call: TRBD2; v_call: TRBV9; clone_size: .; j_call: TRBJ2-1; cdr3_aa: CASSVELGLAGDLNEQFF; cdr3_nt: TGTGCCAGCAGCGTAGAGTTAGGACTAGCGGGAGATTTAAATGAGCAGTTCTTC
d_call: TRBD2; v_call: TRBV5-1; clone_size: .; j_call: TRBJ2-1; cdr3_aa: CASSFAGVGADEQFF; cdr3_nt: TGCGCCAGCAGCTTTGCGGGGGTCGGGGCCGATGAGCAGTTCTTC
d_call: TRBD1; v_call: TRBV7-9; clone_size: .; j_call: TRBJ2-7; cdr3_aa: CASSGKLFRDSSYEQYF; cdr3_nt: TGTGCCAGCAGCGGGAAGCTATTCCGGGACAGCTCCTACGAGCAGTACTTC
d_call: TRBD2; v_call: TRBV5-4; clone_size: .; j_call: TRBJ2-5; cdr3_aa: CASSVSGREETQYF; cdr3_nt: TGTGCCAGCAGCGTTAGCGGGAGAGAAGAGACCCAGTACTTC
d_call: .; v_call: TRBV9; clone_size: .; j_call: TRBJ2-2; cdr3_aa: CASSALPGVLFF; cdr3_nt: TGTGCCAGCAGCGCCCTTCCAGGGGTGTTGTTTTTT
d_call: .; v_call: TRBV7-9; clone_size: .; j_call: TRBJ1-1; cdr3_aa: CASSTGNTEAFF; cdr3_nt: TGTGCCAGCAGCACGGGGAACACTGAAGCTTTCTTT
d_call: .; v_call: TRBV4-1; clone_size: .; j_call: TRBJ1-6; cdr3_aa: CASSQDSSPLHF; cdr3_nt: TGCGCCAGCAGCCAAGATAGCTCACCCCTCCACTTT
d_call: TRBD1; v_call: TRBV28; clone_size: few; j_call: TRBJ2-2; cdr3_aa: CASRTGVDTGELFF; cdr3_nt: TGTGCCAGCAGGACAGGGGTGGACACCGGGGAGCTGTTTTTT
d_call: TRBD2; v_call: TRBV7-3; clone_size: .; j_call: TRBJ2-1; cdr3_aa: CASSLEGLAGGRYNEQFF; cdr3_nt: TGTGCCAGCAGCTTAGAAGGATTAGCGGGGGGGCGGTACAATGAGCAGTTCTTC
d_call: .; v_call: TRBV29-1; clone_size: .; j_call: TRBJ2-7; cdr3_aa: CSVGPGAEQYF; cdr3_nt: TGCAGCGTTGGTCCTGGGGCAGAGCAGTACTTC
d_call: TRBD2; v_call: TRBV6-5; clone_size: .; j_call: TRBJ2-5; cdr3_aa: CASRAVAGRETQYF; cdr3_nt: TGTGCCAGCAGAGCAGTAGCGGGGCGGGAGACCCAGTACTTC
d_call: .; v_call: TRBV6-5; clone_size: .; j_call: TRBJ2-7; cdr3_aa: CASSYGQGPYEQYF; cdr3_nt: TGTGCCAGCAGTTATGGGCAGGGGCCCTACGAGCAGTACTTC
d_call: .; v_call: TRBV5-1; clone_size: few; j_call: TRBJ1-5; cdr3_aa: CASSLDGEGQPQHF; cdr3_nt: TGCGCCAGCAGTCTGGACGGGGAGGGACAGCCCCAGCATTTT
d_call: TRBD2; v_call: TRBV7-7; clone_size: .; j_call: TRBJ2-2; cdr3_aa: CASSLAGGPDTGELFF; cdr3_nt: TGTGCTAGCAGCTTAGCGGGAGGCCCCGACACCGGGGAGCTGTTTTTT
d_call: TRBD2; v_call: TRBV7-3; clone_size: few; j_call: TRBJ2-3; cdr3_aa: CASSSEMGGSTDTQYF; cdr3_nt: TGTGCCAGCAGCTCCGAGATGGGGGGGAGCACAGATACGCAGTATTTT
d_call: .; v_call: TRBV5-4; clone_size: .; j_call: TRBJ2-4; cdr3_aa: CASSLGQSEGNIQYF; cdr3_nt: TGTGCCAGCAGCTTGGGGCAGTCTGAGGGAAACATTCAGTACTTC
d_call: .; v_call: TRBV5-5; clone_size: .; j_call: TRBJ1-5; cdr3_aa: CASSLWGGGMSNQPQHF; cdr3_nt: TGTGCCAGCAGCTTATGGGGGGGTGGTATGAGCAATCAGCCCCAGCATTTT
d_call: TRBD1; v_call: TRBV7-2; clone_size: .; j_call: TRBJ1-2; cdr3_aa: CASSMGQSYGYTF; cdr3_nt: TGTGCCAGCAGCATGGGACAGTCCTATGGCTACACCTTC
d_call: TRBD1; v_call: TRBV4-2; clone_size: .; j_call: TRBJ1-1; cdr3_aa: CASSQDRTGNTEAFF; cdr3_nt: TGTGCCAGCAGCCAAGATAGGACAGGGAACACTGAAGCTTTCTTT
d_call: .; v_call: TRBV7-2; clone_size: .; j_call: TRBJ2-7; cdr3_aa: CASSFRGRGEQYF; cdr3_nt: TGTGCCAGCAGCTTCAGGGGCCGGGGCGAGCAGTACTTC
d_call: .; v_call: TRBV7-5; clone_size: .; j_call: TRBJ2-2; cdr3_aa: CVRSLVGSGVPNGELFF; cdr3_nt: TGTGTCAGAAGCTTAGTTGGTAGCGGGGTGCCCAACGGGGAGCTGTTTTTT
d_call: .; v_call: TRBV20-1; clone_size: .; j_call: TRBJ2-1; cdr3_aa: CSARGLQFF; cdr3_nt: TGCAGTGCACGGGGTTTGCAGTTCTTC
d_call: .; v_call: TRBV5-6; clone_size: .; j_call: TRBJ1-4; cdr3_aa: CASSFDGGKTNEKLFF; cdr3_nt: TGTGCCAGCAGCTTCGATGGGGGCAAGACTAATGAAAAACTGTTTTTT
d_call: .; v_call: TRBV19; clone_size: .; j_call: TRBJ1-1; cdr3_aa: CASSISGNTEAFF; cdr3_nt: TGTGCCAGTAGTATTTCGGGGAACACTGAAGCTTTCTTT
d_call: TRBD2; v_call: TRBV5-1; clone_size: .; j_call: TRBJ2-3; cdr3_aa: CASSFVVSGGFFVGTQYF; cdr3_nt: TGCGCCAGCAGCTTTGTGGTCAGCGGGGGGTTTTTTGTAGGTACGCAGTATTTT
d_call: .; v_call: TRBV13; clone_size: once; j_call: TRBJ1-2; cdr3_aa: CASSLESFYGYTF; cdr3_nt: TGTGCCAGCAGCTTAGAATCCTTCTATGGCTACACCTTC
d_call: TRBD2; v_call: TRBV19; clone_size: .; j_call: TRBJ2-3; cdr3_aa: CASTGLADSDTQYF; cdr3_nt: TGTGCCAGTACAGGACTAGCGGATTCAGATACGCAGTATTTT
d_call: TRBD2; v_call: TRBV7-3; clone_size: .; j_call: TRBJ2-1; cdr3_aa: CASSLRFQRGYNEQFF; cdr3_nt: TGTGCCAGCAGCTTAAGATTCCAGCGGGGGTACAATGAGCAGTTCTTC
d_call: TRBD2; v_call: TRBV7-3; clone_size: .; j_call: TRBJ2-3; cdr3_aa: CASSLRSGGAGTQYF; cdr3_nt: TGTGCCAGCAGCTTAAGGAGCGGGGGGGCCGGGACGCAGTATTTT
d_call: TRBD1; v_call: TRBV19; clone_size: .; j_call: TRBJ2-7; cdr3_aa: CASSSPRQGNPYEQYF; cdr3_nt: TGTGCCAGTAGTAGCCCCCGACAGGGAAATCCCTACGAGCAGTACTTC
d_call: TRBD1; v_call: TRBV25-1; clone_size: few; j_call: TRBJ2-4; cdr3_aa: CASRGQGGIQYF; cdr3_nt: TGTGCCAGCAGGGGACAGGGAGGCATTCAGTACTTC
d_call: TRBD2; v_call: TRBV12-5; clone_size: .; j_call: TRBJ2-5; cdr3_aa: CASKGLAGETQYF; cdr3_nt: TGTGCTAGTAAGGGACTAGCGGGAGAGACCCAGTACTTC
d_call: .; v_call: TRBV4-1; clone_size: few; j_call: TRBJ1-1; cdr3_aa: CASSQTYGTNTEAFF; cdr3_nt: TGCGCCAGCAGCCAGACTTACGGGACTAACACTGAAGCTTTCTTT
d_call: .; v_call: TRBV9; clone_size: .; j_call: TRBJ1-3; cdr3_aa: CASSVQDSAGNTIYF; cdr3_nt: TGTGCCAGCAGCGTCCAAGACAGTGCGGGAAACACCATATATTTT
d_call: .; v_call: TRBV10-1; clone_size: .; j_call: TRBJ1-3; cdr3_aa: CASSESGGAGGNTIYF; cdr3_nt: TGCGCCAGCAGTGAGTCTGGGGGGGCAGGTGGAAACACCATATATTTT
d_call: .; v_call: TRBV7-3; clone_size: .; j_call: TRBJ2-2; cdr3_aa: CAIAPTEQGNTGELFF; cdr3_nt: TGTGCCATCGCTCCTACCGAACAGGGGAACACCGGGGAGCTGTTTTTT
d_call: .; v_call: TRBV5-4; clone_size: .; j_call: TRBJ1-1; cdr3_aa: CASSPSDLNTEAFF; cdr3_nt: TGTGCCAGCAGCCCATCAGACTTAAATACTGAAGCTTTCTTT
d_call: .; v_call: TRBV27; clone_size: .; j_call: TRBJ1-5; cdr3_aa: CASSLFTEYSNQPQHF; cdr3_nt: TGTGCCAGCAGTTTATTCACAGAATATAGCAATCAGCCCCAGCATTTT
d_call: .; v_call: TRBV19; clone_size: .; j_call: TRBJ1-5; cdr3_aa: CASSRTGQGDQPQHF; cdr3_nt: TGTGCCAGTAGTCGGACCGGGCAGGGCGATCAGCCCCAGCATTTT